Listed here are 21 T cell receptor beta chains from one sample, sequenced in a study of shared clonotypes between healthy human individuals. Sequencing was performed with immunoSEQ multiplex PCR; in TCRdb, only in-frame clones are kept and a portion is missing. The sample yields 2,500,000 or so clones, 90% to 95% seen once. The sample was naive CD4+ T cells sorted from blood. The subset here: CD45RA+ positively selected. The receptors derive from a man aged 18 to 30 in good health.

V usage is TRBV7-8 and J usage is TRBJ1-1; 7 nucleotides agree with TRBD1. Unmatched junction bases numbered 13, after V lost 5 bases and J lost 10 bases. CDR1 is SGHVS, CDR2 FQNEAQ, per germline. The CDR3 is made up of 14 amino acids. CDR3 coding DNA: TGTGCCAGCAGCCCCAAAACAGGGGTGAGCGGAGCTTTCTTT. Translating gives CASSPKTGVSGAFF.

The V and J genes are TRBV4-1 and TRBJ1-2, with D unresolved. V gave up 4 bases and J gave up 0 bases, with 12 bases separating them. This CDR3 region has 15 residues. Germline lookup yields CDR1 MGHRA and CDR2 YSYEKL. The CDR3 coding sequence is TGCGCCAGCAGCCGAGAAACCTTCCCTAACTATGGCTACACCTTC. Amino acid sequence: CASSRETFPNYGYTF.

This rearrangement joins TRBV6-5 to TRBJ2-7; D may be TRBD1 (6 bases). The V and J ends lost 6 bases and 8 bases respectively, with 23 bases between them. Germline values: CDR1 MNHEY, CDR2 SVGAGI. The CDR3 has 15 residues. The CDR3 nucleotides read TGTGCCAGCAGCCCTGCGACAGGACTCATCATCAAGCAGTACTTC. It is translated as CASSPATGLIIKQYF.

About this clone: At the DNA level, this CDR3 is encoded by other sequences in the same sample as well. This chain joins TRBV18 and TRBJ1-1; D gene uncertain. The V gene lost 6 bases and the J gene lost 0 bases, with 8 bases spanning the gap. Germline CDR1 and CDR2: KGHSH and LQKENI. CDR3 length equals 13 residues. Written as DNA, the CDR3 is TGTGCCAGCTCCCCCGATGTGAACACTGAAGCTTTCTTT. Its translation is CASSPDVNTEAFF.

With respect to this clone: The junction and the germline gene differ at one end; a read error may be behind it. The CDR3 spells CASSRGTGTRSNYGYAF. The CDR3 DNA reads TGTGCCAGCAGCCGAGGGACAGGGACCCGATCTAACTATGGCTACGCCTTC. The V gene is TRBV7-8, the J gene TRBJ1-2; 9 bases align to TRBD1. Germline loops: CDR1 SGHVS, CDR2 FQNEAQ. This CDR3 is built from 17 residues.

The J gene is TRBJ2-5, the V gene TRBV6-5, with no clear D. Germline loops: CDR1 MNHEY, CDR2 SVGAGI. V lost 0 bases and J lost 0, with 8 bases in between. The CDR3 length is 15 residues. CDR3 nucleotide sequence: TGTGCCAGCAGTTACTCGTCGGGTTACCAAGAGACCCAGTACTTC. This encodes CASSYSSGYQETQYF.

This clone has more than one count but fewer than ten. This chain links TRBV6-1 with TRBJ1-6; 11 bases map to TRBD1. CDR3 length: 14 residues. The V and J ends lost 8 bases and 10 bases, in that order; junction bases with no gene match: 7. CDR1 is MNHNS, CDR2 SASEGT, per germline. The CDR3 sequence is CASVRDRGASPLHF. CDR3 bases: TGTGCCAGCGTCCGGGACAGGGGGGCGTCACCCCTCCACTTT.

This chain uses TRBV10-1 with TRBJ1-3; 11 bases fit TRBD1. Germline values: CDR1 WNHNN, CDR2 SYGVQD (reference sequence). The CDR3 is 17 residues long. The junction had 8 bases not matched to a gene; V was cut back by 7 bases and J by 0 bases. The CDR3 protein is CASTPGTGGRSGNTIYF. CDR3 nucleotide sequence: TGCGCCAGCACCCCCGGGACAGGGGGACGCTCTGGAAACACCATATATTTT.

The count of this clone is one. The chain employs TRBV29-1 and TRBJ2-3; the match to TRBD2 covers 11 bases. The germline gives CDR1 SQVTM, CDR2 ANQGSEA. J lost 4 bases, V lost 8 bases, and 8 bases had no gene match. The CDR3 is made up of 14 amino acids. This chain's CDR3 is CSLLAGGPSDTQYF. The CDR3 region has the DNA TGCAGCCTATTAGCGGGAGGGCCCTCAGATACGCAGTATTTT.

The chain recombines TRBV9 with TRBJ2-7; 9 nucleotides match TRBD1. V dropped 0 bases and J dropped 5; count of bases not matched to a gene: 12. Germline V CDR1 and CDR2: SGDLS, YYNGEE. The CDR3 sequence is 17 residues long. The CDR3: CASSVVPGTGYPHEQYF. The CDR3 DNA is TGTGCCAGCAGCGTAGTCCCCGGGACAGGGTATCCACACGAGCAGTACTTC.

The chain uses TRBV7-9 and TRBJ1-1; D may be TRBD1 (5 bases). The CDR3 is 13 residues long. V lost 5 bases and J 8 bases, leaving 15 bases between the germline ends. Germline CDR1 SEHNR, CDR2 FQNEAQ (reference sequence). In DNA form, the CDR3 reads TGTGCCAGCAGCCCCGGGGCAAAAGGGGAAGCTTTCTTT. This codes for CASSPGAKGEAFF.

The J gene is TRBJ1-3, the V gene TRBV2, with D perhaps matching TRBD1 (5 bases). The V gene's germline CDR1 is SNHLY and CDR2 FYNNEI. V gave up 4 bases and J gave up 0 bases, with 13 bases separating them. This CDR3 is built from 16 residues. The CDR3, as DNA: TGTGCCAGCAGTGGTGACAGAACCATCTCTGGAAACACCATATATTTT. Its translation: CASSGDRTISGNTIYF.

The genes are TRBV6-1 and TRBJ1-1; a possible D gene is TRBD1 (6 bases). Germline V gene data show CDR1 as MNHNS and CDR2 as SASEGT. The CDR3 is 12 residues long. V lost 7 bases, J lost 6 bases, and 12 bases lay in between. CDR3 DNA sequence: TGTGCCAGCACCTCAGGGGTCCCTGAAGCTTTCTTT. As protein: CASTSGVPEAFF.

CDR3 nucleotide sequence: TGCGCCAGCAGCTTGGGTATGGTCCGGGGGAGAACCGGGGAGCTGTTTTTT. This translates into CASSLGMVRGRTGELFF. The chain carries TRBV5-1 and TRBJ2-2, with TRBD2 as a possible D gene (6 bases). Germline V gene data show CDR1 as SGHRS and CDR2 as YFSETQ. This CDR3 comprises 17 residues. The V and J ends lost 0 bases and 5 bases respectively, with 17 bases between them.

The V call is TRBV6-1, the J call TRBJ2-1, with 13 positions matching TRBD2. V lost 4 bases to trimming and J lost 7 bases; unmatched junction nucleotides: 13. The CDR3 covers 18 residues. Per the germline V gene, CDR1 is MNHNS and CDR2 is SASEGT. The CDR3 reads CASSGTSGREFFLNEQFF. The CDR3 DNA follows: TGTGCCAGCAGTGGGACTAGCGGGAGAGAGTTTTTTTTGAATGAGCAGTTCTTC.

The chain employs TRBV6-5 and TRBJ2-1, with D unresolved. The CDR3 has 14 residues. Germline-derived CDR1 and CDR2 are MNHEY and SVGAGI. V dropped 6 bases and J dropped 0 bases, with 9 bases sitting between them. CDR3 in DNA: TGTGCCAGCAGCCGGCTCCTCTCCTACAATGAGCAGTTCTTC. Translated, it gives CASSRLLSYNEQFF.

The chain joins TRBV5-1 to TRBJ2-7; D perhaps matches TRBD2 (5 bases). The CDR3 is made up of 14 amino acids. Trimming cost V 2 bases and J 2 bases, with 11 bases left between them. Germline values: CDR1 SGHRS, CDR2 YFSETQ. CDR3 nucleotides: TGCGCCAGCAGCTTCGGGTCGGGAACCTACGAGCAGTACTTC. This gives the protein CASSFGSGTYEQYF.

This clone was picked up one time. V is TRBV6-5 and J is TRBJ2-7; 8 bases match TRBD1. The germline gives CDR1 MNHEY, CDR2 SVGAGI. The junction had 12 bases not matched to a gene; V was cut back by 7 bases and J by 7 bases. The CDR3 consists of 14 residues. The DNA for the CDR3 is TGTGCCAGCACCCGGACAGGGTCTGTGGGGGAGCAGTACTTC. It codes for CASTRTGSVGEQYF.

This clone has a single count. V gene TRBV28 combines with J gene TRBJ1-5; D gene ambiguous. With 3 bases removed from V and 2 bases from J, the gap between germline ends came to 17 bases. Looked up from germline, CDR1 is MDHEN and CDR2 is SYDVKM. The CDR3 is 17 amino acids. In nucleotides, the CDR3 is TGTGCCAGCAGTTTGCGCCGGGAGCGATCGGGCAATCAGCCCCAGCATTTT. This codes for CASSLRRERSGNQPQHF. Full variable domain (missing parts from reference TRBV28 and TRBJ1-5): DVKVTQSSRYLVKRTGEKVFLECVQDMDHENMFWYRQDPGLGLRLIYFSYDVKMKEKGDIPEGYSVSREKKERFSLILESASTNQTSMYLCASSLRRERSGNQPQHFGDGTRLSIL.

The J gene is TRBJ2-5, the V gene TRBV7-9; TRBD1 aligns across 11 bases. Germline-derived CDR1 and CDR2 are SEHNR and FQNEAQ (reference sequence). The CDR3 has 18 residues. Trimming at V came to 5 bases and at J to 0 bases, leaving 11 bases not matched to a gene. DNA for the CDR3: TGTGCCAGCAGCGCCGGACAGGGGGCTCTGGGCTACCAAGAGACCCAGTACTTC. Its translation: CASSAGQGALGYQETQYF.

The V gene is TRBV5-1, the J gene TRBJ2-5, with 7 bases matching TRBD1. V trimming: 2 bases; J trimming: 5 bases; junction bases outside the gene matches: 12. Germline V gene lookup returns CDR1 SGHRS and CDR2 YFSETQ. The CDR3 is made up of 16 amino acids. The CDR3 protein is CASSLDITGDWETQYF. CDR3 in DNA: TGCGCCAGCAGCTTAGATATAACAGGGGATTGGGAGACCCAGTACTTC.